Listed below are T cell receptor beta chains from one sample, sequenced in a study of blood T cells in healthy people across ages. TCRdb used MiXCR to reprocess the 5' RACE reads, holding one entry per CDR3 protein. The sample consists of 1.5 million to 2 million distinct CDR3 sequences, approximately 40% of them appearing once. The sequencing sample was made of blood. The receptors were sampled from a human donor in good health. CDR3s include the opening cysteine and the closing phenylalanine or tryptophan. A D gene is named only where the DNA matches it firmly. Some rows have no size entry. The others give once, few or many, or a class for an expanded clone.

J gene: TRBJ2-1
V gene: TRBV6-5
D gene: TRBD2
clone size: -
CDR3 length: 16
CDR3 protein: CASSLTLGTRGNEQFF
CDR3 DNA: TGTGCCAGCAGTCTGACGCTCGGGACTAGAGGCAATGAGCAGTTCTTC

J gene: TRBJ2-3
V gene: TRBV11-2
D gene: -
clone size: -
CDR3 length: 19
CDR3 protein: CASSTRRDGLAYLPDTQYF
CDR3 DNA: TGTGCCAGCAGCACTCGCCGGGACGGCCTAGCATATCTACCAGATACGCAGTATTTT

J gene: TRBJ1-5
V gene: TRBV24-1
D gene: TRBD1
clone size: few
CDR3 length: 16
CDR3 protein: CATSDFGTGADQPQHF
CDR3 DNA: TGTGCCACCAGTGATTTCGGGACAGGGGCCGATCAGCCCCAGCATTTT

J gene: TRBJ2-3
V gene: TRBV12-3/TRBV12-4
D gene: -
clone size: few
CDR3 length: 15
CDR3 protein: CASSISGRVGDTQYF
CDR3 DNA: TGTGCCAGCAGCATATCCGGTAGGGTTGGAGATACGCAGTATTTT

J gene: TRBJ2-3
V gene: TRBV12-3/TRBV12-4
D gene: -
clone size: -
CDR3 length: 12
CDR3 protein: CASSFHPLGQYF
CDR3 DNA: TGTGCCAGCAGTTTCCATCCTCTGGGGCAGTATTTT

J gene: TRBJ1-1
V gene: TRBV10-3
D gene: -
clone size: few
CDR3 length: 12
CDR3 protein: CAISEERVEAFF
CDR3 DNA: TGTGCCATCAGTGAGGAGAGGGTTGAAGCTTTCTTT

J gene: TRBJ2-3
V gene: TRBV7-9
D gene: -
clone size: few
CDR3 length: 16
CDR3 protein: CASSSLGGVGTDTQYF
CDR3 DNA: TGTGCCAGCAGCTCGCTGGGGGGAGTTGGTACAGATACGCAGTATTTT

J gene: TRBJ2-4
V gene: TRBV7-7
D gene: -
clone size: -
CDR3 length: 13
CDR3 protein: CASSSTTGNGQYF
CDR3 DNA: TGTGCTAGCAGCTCGACTACAGGGAACGGGCAGTACTTC

J gene: TRBJ2-7
V gene: TRBV5-1
D gene: -
clone size: few
CDR3 length: 16
CDR3 protein: CASREVYRASPYEQYF
CDR3 DNA: TGCGCCAGCAGGGAGGTGTACAGGGCGTCCCCCTACGAGCAGTACTTC

J gene: TRBJ2-7
V gene: TRBV5-5
D gene: -
clone size: few
CDR3 length: 16
CDR3 protein: CASSLTLASNSYEQYF
CDR3 DNA: TGTGCCAGCAGCTTGACCCTAGCTTCTAACTCCTACGAGCAGTACTTC

J gene: TRBJ2-1
V gene: TRBV20-1
D gene: -
clone size: -
CDR3 length: 17
CDR3 protein: CSAVPGRIRTPANEQFF
CDR3 DNA: TGCAGTGCTGTCCCAGGGAGGATCCGGACCCCAGCAAATGAGCAGTTCTTC

J gene: TRBJ2-7
V gene: TRBV21-1
D gene: -
clone size: -
CDR3 length: 18
CDR3 protein: CASSPLGVDSESSCEQYF
CDR3 DNA: TGTGCCAGCAGCCCCCTAGGGGTAGACAGTGAGAGCTCCTGCGAGCAGTACTTC

J gene: TRBJ1-1
V gene: TRBV7-2
D gene: TRBD1
clone size: -
CDR3 length: 16
CDR3 protein: CASSLEGDRGNTEAFF
CDR3 DNA: TGTGCCAGCAGCTTAGAGGGGGACAGGGGGAACACTGAAGCTTTCTTT

J gene: TRBJ2-1
V gene: TRBV11-2
D gene: TRBD2
clone size: few
CDR3 length: 17
CDR3 protein: CASSPPRGLAGDNEQFF
CDR3 DNA: TGTGCCAGCAGCCCCCCAAGGGGACTAGCGGGGGACAATGAGCAGTTCTTC

J gene: TRBJ1-2
V gene: TRBV28
D gene: -
clone size: few
CDR3 length: 16
CDR3 protein: CASSFPGTYGVYGYTF
CDR3 DNA: TGTGCCAGCAGTTTTCCGGGGACATACGGAGTCTATGGCTACACCTTC

J gene: TRBJ1-1
V gene: TRBV29-1
D gene: -
clone size: -
CDR3 length: 14
CDR3 protein: CSVDRWRINTPAFF
CDR3 DNA: TGCAGCGTTGATAGGTGGCGGATCAACACCCCAGCTTTCTTT

J gene: TRBJ2-5
V gene: TRBV4-2
D gene: TRBD2
clone size: few
CDR3 length: 16
CDR3 protein: CASSQDLAGERETQYF
CDR3 DNA: TGTGCCAGCAGCCAAGATCTAGCGGGGGAGCGGGAGACCCAGTACTTC

J gene: TRBJ2-3
V gene: TRBV6-1
D gene: -
clone size: -
CDR3 length: 14
CDR3 protein: CASSSAAGTDTQYF
CDR3 DNA: TGTGCCAGCAGTTCGGCGGCGGGCACAGATACGCAGTATTTT

J gene: TRBJ1-4
V gene: TRBV2
D gene: TRBD1
clone size: -
CDR3 length: 14
CDR3 protein: CASRNRGLREKLFF
CDR3 DNA: TGTGCCAGCAGGAACAGGGGGCTTCGTGAAAAACTGTTTTTT

J gene: TRBJ2-3
V gene: TRBV12-3/TRBV12-4
D gene: TRBD1
clone size: few
CDR3 length: 15
CDR3 protein: CASSLGQGGVDTQYF
CDR3 DNA: TGTGCCAGCAGTTTGGGACAGGGGGGGGTAGATACGCAGTATTTT

J gene: TRBJ2-3
V gene: TRBV12-3/TRBV12-4
D gene: -
clone size: -
CDR3 length: 14
CDR3 protein: CACRPDSFTDTQYF
CDR3 DNA: TGTGCCTGCAGACCCGACTCTTTCACAGATACGCAGTATTTT

J gene: TRBJ1-2
V gene: TRBV6-5
D gene: -
clone size: -
CDR3 length: 18
CDR3 protein: CASSYPIEARSRRYGYTF
CDR3 DNA: TGTGCCAGCAGTTACCCGATAGAAGCGAGGAGTCGTCGATATGGCTACACCTTC

J gene: TRBJ2-1
V gene: TRBV29-1
D gene: TRBD1
clone size: -
CDR3 length: 14
CDR3 protein: CTTGGQGTYNEQFF
CDR3 DNA: TGCACCACCGGGGGACAGGGGACCTACAATGAGCAGTTCTTC

J gene: TRBJ2-5
V gene: TRBV28
D gene: -
clone size: -
CDR3 length: 15
CDR3 protein: CASSSRGAEVETRYF
CDR3 DNA: TGTGCCAGCAGTTCCCGGGGTGCGGAGGTAGAGACCCGGTACTTC

J gene: TRBJ1-4
V gene: TRBV7-8
D gene: TRBD1
clone size: few
CDR3 length: 16
CDR3 protein: CASSPRQGGVSEKLFF
CDR3 DNA: TGTGCCAGCAGCCCCAGACAGGGTGGAGTTAGTGAAAAACTGTTTTTT

J gene: TRBJ2-7
V gene: TRBV6-1
D gene: TRBD1
clone size: -
CDR3 length: 16
CDR3 protein: CASSGDRPGTTYEQYF
CDR3 DNA: TGTGCCAGCAGCGGGGACAGGCCAGGCACTACCTACGAGCAGTACTTC

J gene: TRBJ2-7
V gene: TRBV24-1
D gene: -
clone size: few
CDR3 length: 13
CDR3 protein: CATSDSDSYEQYF
CDR3 DNA: TGTGCCACCAGTGATTCTGACAGCTACGAGCAGTACTTC

J gene: TRBJ2-7
V gene: TRBV29-1
D gene: -
clone size: many
CDR3 length: 12
CDR3 protein: CSGRHRTDEQYF
CDR3 DNA: TGCAGCGGTAGGCACCGGACGGACGAGCAGTACTTC

J gene: TRBJ2-7
V gene: TRBV20-1
D gene: -
clone size: -
CDR3 length: 13
CDR3 protein: CSARLDHSYEQYF
CDR3 DNA: TGCAGTGCTCGCCTCGACCACTCCTACGAGCAGTACTTC

J gene: TRBJ2-5
V gene: TRBV24-1
D gene: -
clone size: few
CDR3 length: 14
CDR3 protein: CATSDLAGKETQYF
CDR3 DNA: TGTGCCACCAGTGATTTGGCGGGGAAAGAGACCCAGTACTTC

J gene: TRBJ2-5
V gene: TRBV18
D gene: -
clone size: few
CDR3 length: 13
CDR3 protein: CASSPDSRGEQYF
CDR3 DNA: TGTGCCAGCTCACCAGATTCACGGGGAGAGCAGTACTTC

J gene: TRBJ1-1
V gene: TRBV25-1
D gene: -
clone size: -
CDR3 length: 14
CDR3 protein: CASSELVFSGEAFF
CDR3 DNA: TGTGCCAGCAGTGAATTAGTATTCAGTGGGGAAGCTTTCTTT

J gene: TRBJ2-3
V gene: TRBV12-3/TRBV12-4
D gene: -
clone size: -
CDR3 length: 16
CDR3 protein: CASSPPGLHSTDTQYF
CDR3 DNA: TGTGCCAGCAGTCCCCCGGGACTCCATAGCACAGATACGCAGTATTTT

J gene: TRBJ1-4
V gene: TRBV9
D gene: -
clone size: -
CDR3 length: 16
CDR3 protein: CASSVGGDTRYEKLFF
CDR3 DNA: TGTGCCAGCAGCGTAGGAGGAGACACCAGATATGAAAAACTGTTTTTT

J gene: TRBJ1-3
V gene: TRBV29-1
D gene: -
clone size: few
CDR3 length: 14
CDR3 protein: CSVALRTRGNTIYF
CDR3 DNA: TGCAGTGTTGCCTTAAGAACTCGCGGAAACACCATATATTTT

J gene: TRBJ1-4
V gene: TRBV5-1
D gene: -
clone size: -
CDR3 length: 14
CDR3 protein: CASSLLGLYEKLFF
CDR3 DNA: TGCGCCAGCAGCTTGCTCGGGTTGTATGAAAAACTGTTTTTT